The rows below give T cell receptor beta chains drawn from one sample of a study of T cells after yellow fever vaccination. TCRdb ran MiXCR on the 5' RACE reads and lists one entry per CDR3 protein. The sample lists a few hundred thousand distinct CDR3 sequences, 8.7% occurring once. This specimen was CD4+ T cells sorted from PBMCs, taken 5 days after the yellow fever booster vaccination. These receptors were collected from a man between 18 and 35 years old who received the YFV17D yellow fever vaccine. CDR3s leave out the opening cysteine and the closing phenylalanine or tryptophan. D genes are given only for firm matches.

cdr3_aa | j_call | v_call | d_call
ASSLKTGWGGYT | TRBJ1-2 | TRBV28 | TRBD1
SGTEYSNQPQH | TRBJ1-5 | TRBV20-1 | -
ASSAGGGPEF | TRBJ2-1 | TRBV5-1 | TRBD2
ASSFPDLTGFRETQY | TRBJ2-5 | TRBV12-3/TRBV12-4 | TRBD1
ASSLRLAGEGYNEQF | TRBJ2-1 | TRBV7-2 | TRBD2
SASPNSQQIEKLF | TRBJ1-4 | TRBV20-1 | -
ASSKTKTGWMNTEAF | TRBJ1-1 | TRBV5-6 | -
ASSEGNRVGGQPQH | TRBJ1-5 | TRBV10-2 | -
ASSLWRGETGELF | TRBJ2-2 | TRBV7-8 | -
ASREQGGKLF | TRBJ1-4 | TRBV7-9 | -
ASNLDRVQETQY | TRBJ2-5 | TRBV5-1 | TRBD1
ASRQQGNYNEQF | TRBJ2-1 | TRBV28 | TRBD1
ASSENWSNQPQH | TRBJ1-5 | TRBV2 | -
ASSYSGGFGSPLH | TRBJ1-6 | TRBV6-5 | -
AWSVHYGYT | TRBJ1-2 | TRBV30 | -
ASAPAADTQY | TRBJ2-3 | TRBV6-2/TRBV6-3 | -
ASSIWGGDTEAF | TRBJ1-1 | TRBV7-9 | -
ASSLSPGVGSPLH | TRBJ1-6 | TRBV7-6 | -
ASSPLGRGNTEAF | TRBJ1-1 | TRBV4-3 | -
ASSSTSGGAWEQY | TRBJ2-7 | TRBV5-1 | TRBD2
SARAAEGNTEAF | TRBJ1-1 | TRBV20-1 | -
ASSLTGAAEDTQY | TRBJ2-3 | TRBV5-1 | TRBD1
ASSLRFEQY | TRBJ2-7 | TRBV7-2 | -
ASSRNRANYGYT | TRBJ1-2 | TRBV14 | -
ASSLGTEATNEKLF | TRBJ1-4 | TRBV7-2 | TRBD1